Detailed here is one T cell receptor (beta chain). Its antigen is unidentified. This sample is part of a study of shared clonotypes between healthy human individuals. Under the authors' procedure: ImmunoSEQ supplied junction-only sequences lacking quality scores, so filtering was different. The repertoire was sequenced with immunoSEQ multiplex PCR; TCRdb's copy has only in-frame clones and lacks some. The V and J calls and clone size were taken over from that table, and D and trimming were inferred from the DNA. The sample contains about 1,900,000 clones, about 94% of which appear only once. Overall study results and limits: Naive subsets usually exceeded memory subsets in estimated richness.

Positive CCR7 selection of CD45RO-negative cells yielded the naive CD8 cells, and terminally differentiated effector memory CD45RA+ cells were excluded. All donors qualified as healthy HIV-negative adults and had experienced no recent acute infections or vaccinations. The study drew all its donors from Caucasian adults living in Nashville, Tennessee. The sequencing input was naive CD8+ T cells sorted from blood. The source is a man aged 18-30 years in good health.

CDR3 sequence reads: CASGHGDSSYEQYF. Written as DNA, the CDR3 is TGCGCCAGCGGACACGGGGACAGCTCCTACGAGCAGTACTTC. This chain joins TRBV5-1 and TRBJ2-7, with TRBD1 matching 7 bases. Looked up from germline, CDR1 is SGHRS and CDR2 is YFSETQ. V lost 7 bases, J lost 0 bases, and 7 bases stayed unmatched. The CDR3 runs 14 residues.